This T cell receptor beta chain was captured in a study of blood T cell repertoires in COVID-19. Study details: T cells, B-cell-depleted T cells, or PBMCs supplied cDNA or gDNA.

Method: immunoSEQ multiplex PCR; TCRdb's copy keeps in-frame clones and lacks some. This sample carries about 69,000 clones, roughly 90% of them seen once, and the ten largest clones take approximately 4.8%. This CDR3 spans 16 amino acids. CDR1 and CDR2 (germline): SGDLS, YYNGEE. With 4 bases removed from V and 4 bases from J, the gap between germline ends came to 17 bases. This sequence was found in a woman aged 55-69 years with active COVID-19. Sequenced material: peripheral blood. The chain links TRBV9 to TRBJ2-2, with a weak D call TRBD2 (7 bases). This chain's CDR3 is CASSPPGGGGTGELFF. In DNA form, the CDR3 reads TGTGCCAGCAGCCCCCCGGGGGGAGGGGGCACCGGGGAGCTGTTTTTT.